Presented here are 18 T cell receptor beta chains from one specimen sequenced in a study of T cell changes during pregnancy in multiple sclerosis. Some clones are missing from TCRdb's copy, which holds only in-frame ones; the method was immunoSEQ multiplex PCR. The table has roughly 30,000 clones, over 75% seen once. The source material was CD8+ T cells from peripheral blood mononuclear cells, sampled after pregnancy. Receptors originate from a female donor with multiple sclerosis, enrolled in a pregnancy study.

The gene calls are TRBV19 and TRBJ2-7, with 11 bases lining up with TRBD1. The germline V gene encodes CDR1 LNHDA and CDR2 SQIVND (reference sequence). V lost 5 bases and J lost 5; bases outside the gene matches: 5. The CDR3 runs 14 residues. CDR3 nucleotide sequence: TGTGCCAGTAGTGGGGACAGGGGGTACGACGAGCAGTACTTC. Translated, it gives CASSGDRGYDEQYF.

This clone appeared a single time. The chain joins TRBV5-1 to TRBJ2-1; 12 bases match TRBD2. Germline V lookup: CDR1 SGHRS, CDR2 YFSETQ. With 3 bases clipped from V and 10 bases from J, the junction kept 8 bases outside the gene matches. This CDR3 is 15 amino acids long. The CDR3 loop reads CASSWLAGGSREQFF. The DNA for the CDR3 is TGCGCCAGCAGCTGGCTAGCGGGGGGGTCCAGGGAGCAGTTCTTC.

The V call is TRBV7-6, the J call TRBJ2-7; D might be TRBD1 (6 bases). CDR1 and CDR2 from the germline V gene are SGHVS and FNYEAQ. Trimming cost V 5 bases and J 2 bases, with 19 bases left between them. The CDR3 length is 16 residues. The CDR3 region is CASSTSQTGPPYEQYF. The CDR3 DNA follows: TGTGCCAGCAGCACCTCACAGACAGGTCCTCCCTACGAGCAGTACTTC.

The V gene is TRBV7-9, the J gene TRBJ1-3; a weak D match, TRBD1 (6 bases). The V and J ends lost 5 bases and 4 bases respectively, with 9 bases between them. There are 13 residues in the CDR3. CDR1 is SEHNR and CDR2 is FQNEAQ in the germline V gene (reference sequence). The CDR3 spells CASSPTGGNTIYF. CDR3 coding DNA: TGTGCCAGCAGCCCTACAGGGGGAAACACCATATATTTT.

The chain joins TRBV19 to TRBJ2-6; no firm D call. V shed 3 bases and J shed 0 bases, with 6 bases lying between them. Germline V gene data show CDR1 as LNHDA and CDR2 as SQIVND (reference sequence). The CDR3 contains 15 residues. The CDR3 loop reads CASSIPRSGANVLTF. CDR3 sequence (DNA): TGTGCCAGTAGTATCCCTCGCTCTGGGGCCAACGTCCTGACTTTC.

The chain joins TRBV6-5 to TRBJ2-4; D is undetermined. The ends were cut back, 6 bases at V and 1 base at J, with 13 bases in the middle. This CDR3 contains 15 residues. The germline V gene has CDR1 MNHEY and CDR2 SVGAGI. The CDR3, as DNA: TGTGCCAGCAGCCCAGGTTTGGTCGCCAAAAACATTCAGTACTTC. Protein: CASSPGLVAKNIQYF.

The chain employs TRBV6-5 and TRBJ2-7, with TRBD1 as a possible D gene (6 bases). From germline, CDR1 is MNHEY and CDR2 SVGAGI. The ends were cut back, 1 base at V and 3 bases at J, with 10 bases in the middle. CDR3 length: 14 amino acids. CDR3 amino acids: CASSYFPDSYEQYF. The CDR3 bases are TGTGCCAGCAGTTACTTTCCGGACAGCTACGAGCAGTACTTC.

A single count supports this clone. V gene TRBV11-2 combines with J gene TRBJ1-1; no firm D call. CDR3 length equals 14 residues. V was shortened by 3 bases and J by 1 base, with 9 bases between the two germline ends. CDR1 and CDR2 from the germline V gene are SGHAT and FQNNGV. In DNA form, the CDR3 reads TGTGCCAGCAGCTTTATGTCCGGGAACACTGAAGCTTTCTTT. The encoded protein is CASSFMSGNTEAFF. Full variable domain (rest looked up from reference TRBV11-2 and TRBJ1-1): EAGVAQSPRYKIIEKRQSVAFWCNPISGHATLYWYQQILGQGPKLLIQFQNNGVVDDSQLPKDRFSAERLKGVDSTLKIQPAKLEDSAVYLCASSFMSGNTEAFFGQGTRLTVV.

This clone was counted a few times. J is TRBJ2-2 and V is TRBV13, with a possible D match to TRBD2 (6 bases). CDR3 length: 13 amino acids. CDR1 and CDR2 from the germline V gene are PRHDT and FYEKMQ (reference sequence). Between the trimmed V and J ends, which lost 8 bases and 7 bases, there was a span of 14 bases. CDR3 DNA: TGTGCCAGCCAAACGCGGGGTAACGGGGAGCTGTTTTTT. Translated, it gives CASQTRGNGELFF. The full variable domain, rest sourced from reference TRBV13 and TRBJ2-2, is AAGVIQSPRHLIKEKRETATLKCYPIPRHDTVYWYQQGPGQDPQFLISFYEKMQSDKGSIPDRFSAQQFSDYHSELNMSSLELGDSALYFCASQTRGNGELFFGEGSRLTVL.

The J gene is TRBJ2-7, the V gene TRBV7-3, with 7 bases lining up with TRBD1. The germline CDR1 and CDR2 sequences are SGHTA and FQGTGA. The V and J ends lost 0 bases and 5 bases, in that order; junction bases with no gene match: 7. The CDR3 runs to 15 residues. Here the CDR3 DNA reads TGTGCCAGCAGCTTAACGGCAGGGGGTATACACGAGCAGTACTTC. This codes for CASSLTAGGIHEQYF.

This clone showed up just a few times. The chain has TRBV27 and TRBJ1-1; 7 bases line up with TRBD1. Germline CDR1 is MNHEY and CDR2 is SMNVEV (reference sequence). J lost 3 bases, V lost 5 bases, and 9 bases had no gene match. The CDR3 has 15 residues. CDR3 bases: TGTGCCAGCAGTCCCGTAAAGGGGGCGGACACTGAAGCTTTCTTT. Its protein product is CASSPVKGADTEAFF.

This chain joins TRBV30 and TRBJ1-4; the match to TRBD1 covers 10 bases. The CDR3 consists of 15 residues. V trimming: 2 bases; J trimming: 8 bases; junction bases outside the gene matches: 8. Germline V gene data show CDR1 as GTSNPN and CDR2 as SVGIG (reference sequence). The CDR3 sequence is CAWSPGTGETEKLFF. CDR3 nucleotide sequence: TGTGCCTGGAGTCCCGGGACAGGGGAGACCGAAAAACTGTTTTTT. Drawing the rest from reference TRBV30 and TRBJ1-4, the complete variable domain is SQTIHQWPATLVQPVGSPLSLECTVEGTSNPNLYWYRQAAGRGLQLLFYSVGIGQISSEVPQNLSASRPQDRQFILSSKKLLLSDSGFYLCAWSPGTGETEKLFFGSGTQLSVL.

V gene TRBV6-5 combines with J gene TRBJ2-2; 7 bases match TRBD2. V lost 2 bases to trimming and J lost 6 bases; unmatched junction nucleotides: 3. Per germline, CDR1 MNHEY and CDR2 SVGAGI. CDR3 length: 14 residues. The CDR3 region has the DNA TGTGCCAGCAGTTACGGGGGGGGTTCCGGGGAGCTGTTTTTT. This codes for CASSYGGGSGELFF.

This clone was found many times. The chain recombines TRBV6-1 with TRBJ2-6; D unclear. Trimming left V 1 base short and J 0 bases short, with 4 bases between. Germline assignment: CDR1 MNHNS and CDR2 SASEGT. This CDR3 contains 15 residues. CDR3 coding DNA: TGTGCCAGCAGTGAAGACAGCTCTGGGGCCAACGTCCTGACTTTC. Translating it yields CASSEDSSGANVLTF.

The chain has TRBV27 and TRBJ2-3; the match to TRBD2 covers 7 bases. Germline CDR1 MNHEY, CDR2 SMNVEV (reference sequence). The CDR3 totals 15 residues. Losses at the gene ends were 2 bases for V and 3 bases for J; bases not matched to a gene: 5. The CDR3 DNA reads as TGTGCCAGCAGTTTAGCGGGGACTATAACAGATACGCAGTATTTT. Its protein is CASSLAGTITDTQYF.

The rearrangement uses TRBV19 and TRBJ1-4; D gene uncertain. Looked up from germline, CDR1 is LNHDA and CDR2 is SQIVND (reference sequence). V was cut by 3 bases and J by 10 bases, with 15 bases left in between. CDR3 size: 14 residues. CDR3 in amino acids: CASSILPGGGKLFF. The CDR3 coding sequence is TGTGCCAGTAGTATCCTACCGGGCGGAGGAAAACTGTTTTTT.

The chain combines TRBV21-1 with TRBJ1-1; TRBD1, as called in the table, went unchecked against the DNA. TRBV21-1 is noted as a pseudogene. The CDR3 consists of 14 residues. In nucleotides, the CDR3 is TGTGCCAGCGCGGAAGACAGGGGTCCCACTGAAGCTTTCTTT. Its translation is CASAEDRGPTEAFF.

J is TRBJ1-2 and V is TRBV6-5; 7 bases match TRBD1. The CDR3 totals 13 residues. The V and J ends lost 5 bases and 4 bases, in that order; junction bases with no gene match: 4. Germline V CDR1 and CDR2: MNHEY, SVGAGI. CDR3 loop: CASSRTGFYGYTF. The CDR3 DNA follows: TGTGCCAGCAGTAGGACAGGCTTCTATGGCTACACCTTC.